A selection of T cell receptor beta chains follows, all from one sample in a study of blood T cells in healthy people across ages. TCRdb fed the 5' RACE reads into MiXCR, producing one record per CDR3 protein. The sample includes approximately 790,000 distinct CDR3 sequences, around two thirds of them seen just once. The sequenced sample was blood. These receptors all come from a man aged 30 to 39 in good health. CDR3s include the opening cysteine and the closing phenylalanine or tryptophan. D genes are given only for firm matches. For some rows the clone size is stated as once, few or many, or as a class when expanded; others skip it.

J	V	D	size	CDR3	DNA
TRBJ1-6	TRBV3-1	-	-	CASSQDWGIGSPLHF	TGTGCCAGCAGCCAAGATTGGGGTATCGGTTCACCCCTCCACTTT
TRBJ2-7	TRBV2	-	-	CASGIGTYEQYF	TGTGCCAGCGGAATCGGAACCTACGAGCAGTACTTC
TRBJ2-1	TRBV3-1	TRBD2	once	CASSPRAVSGGVFDEQFF	TGTGCCAGCAGCCCTAGGGCGGTCAGCGGGGGGGTTTTTGATGAGCAGTTCTTC
TRBJ1-2	TRBV9	-	-	CASSPSRWDGYGYTF	TGTGCCAGCAGCCCATCTCGATGGGACGGCTATGGCTACACCTTC
TRBJ1-4	TRBV9	-	-	CASSPDGSNEKLFF	TGTGCCAGCAGCCCTGACGGTTCTAATGAAAAACTGTTTTTT
TRBJ2-5	TRBV14	-	-	CASSQGSSRNQETQYF	TGTGCCAGCAGCCAAGGATCTAGCAGGAACCAAGAGACCCAGTACTTC
TRBJ1-2	TRBV7-9	-	-	CASKDGTHPGVYGYTF	TGTGCCAGCAAGGACGGGACGCACCCCGGGGTCTATGGCTACACCTTC
TRBJ1-4	TRBV4-3	-	once	CASSPSSNEKLFF	TGCGCCAGCAGCCCCAGCTCCAATGAAAAACTGTTTTTT
TRBJ1-6	TRBV7-2	-	few	CASSPAEPNSPLHF	TGTGCCAGCAGCCCCGCAGAGCCTAATTCACCCCTCCACTTT
TRBJ2-3	TRBV20-1	-	-	CSARFRGSTDTQYF	TGCAGTGCTAGGTTCCGGGGTAGCACAGATACGCAGTATTTT
TRBJ2-1	TRBV12-3/TRBV12-4	-	-	CASSFIIGSGNEQFF	TGTGCCAGCAGTTTCATTATAGGCTCGGGGAATGAGCAGTTCTTC
TRBJ2-7	TRBV6-6	-	few	CASSYDFSYEQYF	TGTGCCAGCAGTTACGACTTTAGCTACGAGCAGTACTTC
TRBJ2-3	TRBV7-9	-	-	CASSLAYAPVGPDTQYF	TGTGCCAGCAGCTTAGCGTACGCCCCGGTCGGGCCAGATACGCAGTATTTT
TRBJ2-1	TRBV12-3/TRBV12-4	-	-	CASSLVEGGEQFF	TGTGCCAGCAGTTTGGTAGAAGGCGGTGAGCAGTTCTTC
TRBJ1-2	TRBV7-2	-	-	CASSPRGGIQGYTF	TGTGCCAGCAGCCCTAGAGGGGGAATACAAGGCTACACCTTC
TRBJ2-3	TRBV20-1	-	-	CSARDGGLSTDTQYF	TGCAGTGCTAGAGATGGCGGACTTAGCACAGATACGCAGTATTTT
TRBJ2-1	TRBV5-1	TRBD2	few	CASRRGSSVDEQFF	TGCGCCAGCCGTCGCGGGAGCTCGGTAGATGAGCAGTTCTTC
TRBJ1-6	TRBV6-6	TRBD1	-	CASNEDRGDSPLHF	TGTGCCAGCAACGAAGACAGGGGCGATTCACCCCTCCACTTT
TRBJ1-1	TRBV7-3	-	-	CASSSPSTANTEAFF	TGTGCCAGCAGCTCACCGAGCACAGCTAACACTGAAGCTTTCTTT
TRBJ2-1	TRBV27	TRBD2	-	CASSLIAGDRYNEQFF	TGTGCCAGCAGTTTAATAGCGGGGGACCGATACAATGAGCAGTTCTTC
TRBJ2-1	TRBV10-3	-	-	CAISDRLENGEQFF	TGTGCCATCAGTGATCGACTGGAGAACGGTGAGCAGTTCTTC
TRBJ2-7	TRBV20-1	-	few	CSARDRAGASYEQYF	TGCAGTGCTAGAGATCGGGCAGGGGCCTCCTACGAGCAGTACTTC
TRBJ1-2	TRBV7-9	-	few	CASSFDGVWGYTF	TGTGCCAGCAGCTTCGACGGGGTATGGGGCTACACCTTC
TRBJ2-1	TRBV29-1	-	few	CSVEVDSNNEQFF	TGCAGCGTTGAAGTAGACAGTAACAATGAGCAGTTCTTC
TRBJ2-1	TRBV7-2	-	-	CASSIDNSYNEQFF	TGTGCCAGCAGTATCGACAACTCCTACAATGAGCAGTTCTTC
TRBJ1-2	TRBV25-1	-	-	CASSESTEGGYGYTF	TGTGCCAGCAGTGAATCGACAGAAGGGGGCTATGGCTACACCTTC
TRBJ2-7	TRBV12-3/TRBV12-4	-	-	CATQVPDSYEQYF	TGTGCCACCCAGGTTCCGGACTCCTACGAGCAGTACTTC
TRBJ2-7	TRBV27	-	-	CASSTPAHPNYEQYF	TGTGCCAGCAGTACCCCAGCGCACCCTAACTACGAGCAGTACTTC
TRBJ2-1	TRBV4-2	-	few	CASSPGHLNEQFF	TGTGCCAGCAGCCCGGGACACCTGAATGAGCAGTTCTTC
TRBJ2-7	TRBV9	TRBD2	-	CASSKSSGAQPYEQYF	TGTGCCAGCAGCAAATCGAGCGGGGCCCAACCCTACGAGCAGTACTTC
TRBJ2-7	TRBV2	-	-	CASSDPYGQYF	TGTGCCAGCAGTGATCCCTACGGGCAGTACTTC
TRBJ1-6	TRBV5-1	-	-	CASGSTGDLHF	TGCGCCAGCGGATCGACCGGGGACCTCCACTTT
TRBJ2-7	TRBV7-2	-	-	CASSLSSFSYEQYF	TGTGCCAGCAGCTTGAGTAGCTTCTCCTACGAGCAGTACTTC
TRBJ2-1	TRBV20-1	TRBD2	-	CSARTSTYNEQFF	TGCAGTGCTAGGACTAGCACATACAATGAGCAGTTCTTC
TRBJ2-7	TRBV29-1	-	-	CSAVSPLREQYF	TGCAGCGCGGTCTCCCCCTTGCGCGAGCAGTACTTC
TRBJ2-2	TRBV20-1	-	-	CSAPRSGRRNTGELFF	TGCAGTGCCCCCCGATCGGGCAGGAGGAACACCGGGGAGCTGTTTTTT
TRBJ2-1	TRBV4-2	TRBD2	-	CASSQVPGGSYNEQFF	TGTGCCAGCAGCCAAGTCCCGGGGGGCTCCTACAATGAGCAGTTCTTC
TRBJ2-7	TRBV7-8	-	-	CASSLVPRASEQYF	TGTGCCAGCAGCTTAGTCCCCAGGGCAAGCGAGCAGTACTTC
TRBJ1-2	TRBV11-2	-	few	CASSLVKWGPGYNGYTF	TGTGCCAGCAGCTTAGTAAAATGGGGGCCCGGGTACAATGGCTACACCTTC
TRBJ2-1	TRBV27	TRBD2	-	CASSLYSGGANNEQFF	TGTGCCAGCAGTTTATATAGCGGGGGGGCGAATAATGAGCAGTTCTTC
TRBJ1-2	TRBV9	-	-	CASSVERGIRGYTF	TGTGCCAGCAGCGTAGAGCGGGGAATCCGGGGCTACACCTTC
TRBJ1-5	TRBV9	TRBD1	-	CASSGGQGASQPQHF	TGTGCCAGCAGCGGGGGACAGGGGGCTAGTCAGCCCCAGCATTTT
TRBJ2-2	TRBV20-1	-	-	CSARDPSIFNTGELFF	TGCAGTGCTAGAGATCCTTCAATCTTTAACACCGGGGAGCTGTTTTTT
TRBJ2-7	TRBV6-2/TRBV6-3	TRBD1	-	CASSTWDRVYEQYF	TGTGCCAGCAGTACTTGGGACAGGGTCTACGAGCAGTACTTC
TRBJ2-7	TRBV6-2/TRBV6-3	-	few	CASSYEWAEQYF	TGTGCCAGCAGTTATGAGTGGGCTGAGCAGTACTTC
TRBJ1-5	TRBV10-3	-	few	CAISESRGNVQPQHF	TGTGCCATCAGTGAATCCAGGGGCAACGTTCAGCCCCAGCATTTT
TRBJ2-1	TRBV15	TRBD1	medium-sized	CATSSDRGPNNEQFF	TGTGCCACCAGCAGCGACAGGGGGCCAAACAATGAGCAGTTCTTC
TRBJ1-2	TRBV27	TRBD1	few	CASSLAGQGAPGYTF	TGTGCCAGCAGCCTAGCCGGACAGGGGGCGCCTGGCTACACCTTC
TRBJ2-7	TRBV20-1	-	-	CSARPGLTYEQYF	TGCAGTGCTAGGCCAGGCCTAACCTACGAGCAGTACTTC
TRBJ2-3	TRBV7-2	-	-	CASNVVVSMTDTQYF	TGTGCCAGCAACGTCGTTGTGTCAATGACAGATACGCAGTATTTT
TRBJ1-2	TRBV7-2	TRBD1	-	CASSKTGQGYTF	TGTGCCAGCAGCAAGACAGGGCAAGGCTACACCTTC
TRBJ2-7	TRBV5-6	-	-	CASSLGQYLDEQYF	TGTGCCAGCAGCTTGGGTCAGTACCTAGACGAGCAGTACTTC